Shown below are 5 T cell receptor beta chains from a single sample sequenced in a study of blood T cell repertoires in COVID-19. TCRdb's copy holds only in-frame clones and misses some; the assay was immunoSEQ multiplex PCR. The table has some 170,000 clones, around 84% seen once. The sample was PBMCs or T cells enriched from blood (not recorded which). The receptors were sampled from a man in his fifties who had recovered from COVID-19.

This clone showed up just once. The rearrangement links TRBV21-1 to TRBJ2-7; TRBD1, the table's D call, was not compared with the DNA. TRBV21-1 is termed a pseudogene. This CDR3 contains 14 residues. Here the CDR3 DNA reads TGTGCCAGCAGCCCACCGACAGGGTTCCACGAGCAGTACTTC. Amino acid sequence: CASSPPTGFHEQYF.

This sequence joins TRBV27 and TRBJ1-5; TRBD1 aligns across 7 bases. Germline CDR1 MNHEY, CDR2 SMNVEV (reference sequence). The CDR3 sequence is 17 residues long. Unmatched junction bases numbered 5, after V lost 0 bases and J lost 0 bases. In DNA, the CDR3 is TGTGCCAGCAGTTTATCAGGGGGCGCGACTAGCAATCAGCCCCAGCATTTT. It encodes CASSLSGGATSNQPQHF.

The rearrangement links TRBV7-8 to TRBJ2-5; D is perhaps TRBD1 (6 bases). The length of the CDR3 is 15 residues. Per the germline V gene, CDR1 is SGHVS and CDR2 is FQNEAQ. The V end was cut by 2 bases, the J end by 5 bases, with 15 bases between. The CDR3 here is CASSLQGGRQETQYF. CDR3 nucleotides: TGTGCCAGCAGCTTACAAGGGGGACGACAGGAGACCCAGTACTTC. Complete variable domain (other parts from reference TRBV7-8 and TRBJ2-5): GAGVSQSPRYKVAKRGQDVALRCDPISGHVSLFWYQQALGQGPEFLTYFQNEAQLDKSGLPSDRFFAERPEGSVSTLKIQRTQQEDSAVYLCASSLQGGRQETQYFGPGTRLLVL.

The CDR3 loop reads CASSLDGGTQPQHF. The CDR3 bases are TGTGCCAGCAGCTTGGATGGGGGGACGCAGCCCCAGCATTTT. This sequence joins TRBV5-6 and TRBJ1-5, with D perhaps matching TRBD1 (5 bases). This CDR3 comprises 14 residues. Trimming took off 0 bases at V and 7 bases at J, with 11 bases between the two ends. Germline CDR1 and CDR2: SGHDT and YYEEEE.

The CDR3 protein is CASSLDRGHPATNEKLFF. In nucleotides, the CDR3 is TGTGCCAGCAGCTTGGACAGGGGCCACCCTGCAACTAATGAAAAACTGTTTTTT. The chain uses TRBV5-4 and TRBJ1-4; 7 positions match TRBD1. Germline CDR1 SGHNT, CDR2 YYREEE (reference sequence). V shed 0 bases, J shed 0 bases, and the junction held 8 bases outside the gene matches. The CDR3 has 18 amino acids.